A selection of T cell receptor beta chains follows, all from one sample in a study of vaccination effects on CD4 cells after COVID-19. Sequencing used immunoSEQ multiplex PCR; TCRdb keeps in-frame clones, though not all of them. The table lists about 25,000 clones, nearly 75% of them singletons. Their antigens are not known. The material was CD4+ T cells from PBMCs cultured without peptide, obtained before COVID-19 vaccination. The origin of the receptors is a human donor who received a COVID-19 vaccine. The CDR3 runs from the conserved cysteine through the conserved F or W. Fields, in order: J gene, V gene, CDR3 protein.

j_call: TRBJ1-1; v_call: TRBV19; cdr3_aa: CASSFGTNTEAFF
j_call: TRBJ1-1; v_call: TRBV5-1; cdr3_aa: CASSPGHQNTEAFF
j_call: TRBJ2-5; v_call: TRBV18; cdr3_aa: CASSPPYGATSGSGETQYF
j_call: TRBJ1-2; v_call: TRBV5-5; cdr3_aa: CASSLAGPGNYGYTF
j_call: TRBJ2-1; v_call: TRBV5-1; cdr3_aa: CASSLDRPDEQFF
j_call: TRBJ2-1; v_call: TRBV4-2; cdr3_aa: CASSPGTSGGPQGEQFF
j_call: TRBJ1-5; v_call: TRBV4-2; cdr3_aa: CASSQGSDYSNQPQHF
j_call: TRBJ1-3; v_call: TRBV18; cdr3_aa: CASSPAEYLGNTIYF
j_call: TRBJ2-1; v_call: TRBV7-9; cdr3_aa: CASSLVSGASGRVHEQFF
j_call: TRBJ1-2; v_call: TRBV20-1; cdr3_aa: CSASFVNHYGYTF
j_call: TRBJ1-6; v_call: TRBV27; cdr3_aa: CASSHPGRYNSPLHF
j_call: TRBJ1-5; v_call: TRBV30; cdr3_aa: CAWSAGSNQPQHF
j_call: TRBJ2-7; v_call: TRBV14; cdr3_aa: CASSQIHEQYF
j_call: TRBJ1-1; v_call: TRBV10-3; cdr3_aa: CAITPGQGITEAFF
j_call: TRBJ1-6; v_call: TRBV10-3; cdr3_aa: CAISTQGPAGTLHF
j_call: TRBJ2-7; v_call: TRBV5-1; cdr3_aa: CASSRGQGPYEQYF
j_call: TRBJ2-1; v_call: TRBV9; cdr3_aa: CASSVSGSSYNEQFF
j_call: TRBJ1-5; v_call: TRBV28; cdr3_aa: CASSLGTGHLNQPQHF
j_call: TRBJ1-5; v_call: TRBV27; cdr3_aa: CASSSLGRNQPQHF
j_call: TRBJ2-5; v_call: TRBV20-1; cdr3_aa: CSASYAPGPQETQYF
j_call: TRBJ1-1; v_call: TRBV28; cdr3_aa: CAASGPNTEAFF
j_call: TRBJ2-1; v_call: TRBV30; cdr3_aa: CAWSAGDNEQFF
j_call: TRBJ1-2; v_call: TRBV6-5; cdr3_aa: CASKQGQGGGYTF
j_call: TRBJ1-1; v_call: TRBV2; cdr3_aa: CASKKGSMDTEAFF
j_call: TRBJ1-6; v_call: TRBV5-1; cdr3_aa: CASSPQGSGSPLHF
j_call: TRBJ1-4; v_call: TRBV2; cdr3_aa: CASSGTGFGEKLFF
j_call: TRBJ2-2; v_call: TRBV5-4; cdr3_aa: CASSLVGREGTNTGELFF
j_call: TRBJ2-2; v_call: TRBV10-3; cdr3_aa: CATHDTLDGGELFF
j_call: TRBJ1-5; v_call: TRBV27; cdr3_aa: CASSLSRGEPQHF
j_call: TRBJ2-1; v_call: TRBV7-8; cdr3_aa: CASSLARTSSYNEQFF
j_call: TRBJ1-1; v_call: TRBV2; cdr3_aa: CASTWEANTEAFF
j_call: TRBJ1-6; v_call: TRBV11-2; cdr3_aa: CASSLGVGSPLHF
j_call: TRBJ2-5; v_call: TRBV20-1; cdr3_aa: CSASDGRETQYF
j_call: TRBJ2-5; v_call: TRBV3-1/TRBV3-2; cdr3_aa: CASSQRGSGVRETQYF
j_call: TRBJ1-5; v_call: TRBV28; cdr3_aa: CASSLAGTVSNQPQHF
j_call: TRBJ2-7; v_call: TRBV7-9; cdr3_aa: CASSPLYEQYF
j_call: TRBJ2-3; v_call: TRBV18; cdr3_aa: CASSSGTSGGAGTDTQYF
j_call: TRBJ2-3; v_call: TRBV4-1; cdr3_aa: CASSQEGARTDTQYF
j_call: TRBJ2-1; v_call: TRBV30; cdr3_aa: CAWSRAGFYNEQFF
j_call: TRBJ2-2; v_call: TRBV6-2/TRBV6-3; cdr3_aa: CASSSYLGWDTGELFF
j_call: TRBJ1-6; v_call: TRBV6-5; cdr3_aa: CASSYGGTGINSPLHF
j_call: TRBJ2-3; v_call: TRBV5-6; cdr3_aa: CASAQGRRGDTQYF
j_call: TRBJ2-3; v_call: TRBV7-3; cdr3_aa: CASSLKALASGGARDTQYF
j_call: TRBJ2-5; v_call: TRBV4-1; cdr3_aa: CASSQDPGAGGETQYF
j_call: TRBJ1-2; v_call: TRBV20-1; cdr3_aa: CSVRGYTF
j_call: TRBJ2-6; v_call: TRBV28; cdr3_aa: CASSSHRQTLLSSGANVLTF
j_call: TRBJ2-5; v_call: TRBV5-6; cdr3_aa: CASSLGTASQETQYF
j_call: TRBJ1-2; v_call: TRBV18; cdr3_aa: CASSPPGTAAYGYTF